This T cell receptor (beta chain) was found in a study of blood T cell repertoires in COVID-19 (dated by TCRdb to the early 2020s). Notes on the research overall: The collaborator samples originated in the United States, Italy and Spain and spanned the acute and convalescent phases of COVID-19. The prospective study material was composed of cDNA or gDNA derived from T cells, B-cell-depleted T cells, or PBMCs. The dataset comprised deeply sampled blood TCRbeta repertoires from subjects exposed to, actively infected with, or recovered from COVID-19. The repertoires were released in a freely available public database intended as a resource for research on the immune response to SARS-CoV-2. Samples came from the ongoing ImmuneRACE study (first 160 participants) plus 1,254 subjects from 6 global collaborators. Sample metadata almost always included a de-identified subject ID, COVID-19 status, age in years and sex. HLA class I and class II types, where available, came from metadata supplied by the sample provider rather than from assay-based typing.

The immunoSEQ Assay, a bias-controlled multiplex PCR, was used to amplify TCRbeta CDR3 regions from genomic DNA. As for the original processing: The number of nucleated cells in each sample was estimated by amplification of reference gene primers within the assay. To quantify the absolute abundance of each unique TCRbeta CDR3 rearrangement, sequence reads were collapsed and filtered. Productive Simpson clonality was computed per sample as the square root of Simpson's diversity index over productive rearrangements. In TCRdb, the immuneACCESS table is reduced to in-frame sequences with V and J assigned. These tables do not hold every clone; where another copy was compared, an unresolved V gene accounts for under half, and the others remain unexplained. The DNA was the basis for D and trimming; V, J and clone size are from that table. This sample comprises 50,000 to 65,000 clones, approximately 85% of them detected only once. The ten largest account for less than 20% of the sample.

Sequences LNHDA (CDR1) and SQIVND (CDR2) are obtained from the germline V gene (reference sequence). V is cut by 6 bases and J by 5 bases, and the space between the germline ends is 10 bases. The CDR3 starts with the cysteine, ends with the phenylalanine, and has 12 residues. The DNA shown is the 36-base CDR3, in frame from base 1. General findings and caveats noted by the study authors: How much clinical and demographic metadata was included differed by source and by participant, and the metadata was provided uncurated.

To note about this clone: Its antigen is currently not known. No per-base quality is available; no much larger clone lies one base away.

Collaborating institutions collected whole blood in K2EDTA tubes following their own protocols. For TCRbeta analysis, collaborators shipped samples in one of three forms: frozen whole blood, isolated PBMCs, or DNA extracted from either of those sample types. The V and J segments used are TRBV19 and TRBJ2-5; the D segment could be TRBD2, given 5 matching bases. This sequence originates from a human donor in a cohort sampled during active COVID-19. Sequenced material: peripheral blood. The CDR3 in this case is CASRGGGETQYF. Read as DNA, the sequence is TGTGCCAGTAGGGGCGGCGGGGAGACCCAGTACTTC.